This TCR beta chain came from a study of T cell responses to AZD1222 COVID-19 vaccine. Study-level findings and limits: Females outnumbered males among donors, who were mostly white British; clonal diversity was possibly underestimated.

The sample holds a few counts of this clone. Its antigen remains unidentified. This table comes from immunoSEQ multiplex PCR, and its TCRdb copy is limited to in-frame clones, with some not included. The repertoire consists of 150,000 to 160,000 clones, with approximately 90% occurring once and the leading ten covering approximately 3.1%. The sequencing here drew on peripheral blood, taken on day 0 of AZD1222 vaccination. The clonotype originates from an adult in good health.

CDR3 amino acids: CASSRKGRRGNQPQHF. In DNA, the CDR3 is TGTGCCAGCAGCCGAAAAGGGAGACGAGGAAATCAGCCCCAGCATTTT. The chain employs TRBV21-1 and TRBJ1-5. TRBV21-1 is assigned pseudogene status. The CDR3 contains 16 residues.